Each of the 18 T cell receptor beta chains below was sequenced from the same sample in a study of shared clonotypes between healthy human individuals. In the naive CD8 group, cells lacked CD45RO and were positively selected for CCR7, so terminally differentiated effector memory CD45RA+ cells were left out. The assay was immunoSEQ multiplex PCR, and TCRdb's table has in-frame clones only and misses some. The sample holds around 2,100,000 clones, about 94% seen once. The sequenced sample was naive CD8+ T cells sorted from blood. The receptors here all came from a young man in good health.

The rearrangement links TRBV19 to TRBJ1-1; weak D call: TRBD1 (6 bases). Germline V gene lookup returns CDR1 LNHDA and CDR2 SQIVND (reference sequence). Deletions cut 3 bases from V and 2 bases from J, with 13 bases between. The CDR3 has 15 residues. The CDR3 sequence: CASSITGQANTEAFF. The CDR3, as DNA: TGTGCCAGTAGTATTACAGGGCAGGCCAACACTGAAGCTTTCTTT.

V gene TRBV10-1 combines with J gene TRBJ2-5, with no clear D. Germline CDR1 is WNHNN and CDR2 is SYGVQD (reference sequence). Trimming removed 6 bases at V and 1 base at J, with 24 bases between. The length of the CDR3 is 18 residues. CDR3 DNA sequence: TGCGCCAGCAGCGACGCTACAGTGCTCGAAAATCCCCAAGAGACCCAGTACTTC. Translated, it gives CASSDATVLENPQETQYF.

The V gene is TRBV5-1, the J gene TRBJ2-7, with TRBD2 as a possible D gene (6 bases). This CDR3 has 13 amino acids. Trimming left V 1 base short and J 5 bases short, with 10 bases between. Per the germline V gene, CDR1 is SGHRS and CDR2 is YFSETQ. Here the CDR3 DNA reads TGCGCCAGCAGCTTGCTCCCGGGAGACGAGCAGTACTTC. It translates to CASSLLPGDEQYF.

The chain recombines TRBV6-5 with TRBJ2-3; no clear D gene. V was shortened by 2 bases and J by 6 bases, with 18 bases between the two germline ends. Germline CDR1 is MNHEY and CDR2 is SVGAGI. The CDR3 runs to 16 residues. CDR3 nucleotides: TGTGCCAGCAGTTACGATCTGGAAGCCACTGTCGATACGCAGTATTTT. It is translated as CASSYDLEATVDTQYF.

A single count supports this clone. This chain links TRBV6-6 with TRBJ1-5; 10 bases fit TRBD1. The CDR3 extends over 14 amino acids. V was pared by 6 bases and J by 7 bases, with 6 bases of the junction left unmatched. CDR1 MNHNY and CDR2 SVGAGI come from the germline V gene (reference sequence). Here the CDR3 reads CASRRTGGIQPQHF. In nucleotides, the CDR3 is TGTGCCAGCAGACGGACAGGGGGTATCCAGCCCCAGCATTTT.

CDR3 protein: CASSLYSSQGPLDGYTF. In nucleotides, the CDR3 is TGTGCCAGCAGCCTTTACAGTAGCCAGGGGCCCCTTGATGGCTACACCTTC. This chain joins TRBV7-8 and TRBJ1-2, with D perhaps TRBD1 (6 bases). The CDR3 runs to 17 residues. Germline CDR1 reads SGHVS; CDR2 reads FQNEAQ. The ends were cut back, 5 bases at V and 6 bases at J, with 25 bases in the middle.

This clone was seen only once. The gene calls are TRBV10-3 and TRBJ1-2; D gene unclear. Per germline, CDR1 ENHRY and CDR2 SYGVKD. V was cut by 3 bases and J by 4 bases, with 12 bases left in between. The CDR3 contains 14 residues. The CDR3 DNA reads TGTGCCATCAGTGATGGACCGACCCTCTATGGCTACACCTTC. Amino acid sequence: CAISDGPTLYGYTF.

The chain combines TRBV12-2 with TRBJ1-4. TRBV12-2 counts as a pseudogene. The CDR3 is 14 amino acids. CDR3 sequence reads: CASRLGEATEKLFF. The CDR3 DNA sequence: TGTGCAAGTCGCTTAGGGGAGGCTACGGAAAAACTGTTTTTT.

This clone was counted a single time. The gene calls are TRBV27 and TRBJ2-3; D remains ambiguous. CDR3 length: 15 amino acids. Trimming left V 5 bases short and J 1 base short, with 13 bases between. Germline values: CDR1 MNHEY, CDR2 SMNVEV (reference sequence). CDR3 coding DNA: TGTGCCAGCAGTCCATTTGAAGAGCGCACAGATACGCAGTATTTT. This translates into CASSPFEERTDTQYF.

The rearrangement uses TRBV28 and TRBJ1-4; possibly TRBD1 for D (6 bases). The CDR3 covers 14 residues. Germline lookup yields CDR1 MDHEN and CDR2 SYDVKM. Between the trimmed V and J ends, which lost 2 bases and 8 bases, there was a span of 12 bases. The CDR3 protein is CASSLREGGEKLFF. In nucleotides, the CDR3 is TGTGCCAGCAGTTTAAGGGAGGGGGGCGAAAAACTGTTTTTT. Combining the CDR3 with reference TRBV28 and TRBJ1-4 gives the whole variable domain DVKVTQSSRYLVKRTGEKVFLECVQDMDHENMFWYRQDPGLGLRLIYFSYDVKMKEKGDIPEGYSVSREKKERFSLILESASTNQTSMYLCASSLREGGEKLFFGSGTQLSVL.

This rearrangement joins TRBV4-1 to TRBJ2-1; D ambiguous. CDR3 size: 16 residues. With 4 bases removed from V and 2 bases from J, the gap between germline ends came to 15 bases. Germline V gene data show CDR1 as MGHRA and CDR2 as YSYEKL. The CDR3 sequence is CASSPDLGLPYNEQFF. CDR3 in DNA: TGCGCCAGCAGCCCAGACCTAGGGCTCCCCTACAATGAGCAGTTCTTC.

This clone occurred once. CDR3 in DNA: TGTGCCATCAGTGAGTCAGGGGGATCCGGGGAGCTGTTTTTT. Protein sequence: CAISESGGSGELFF. V usage is TRBV10-3 and J usage is TRBJ2-2, with D perhaps TRBD1 (6 bases). Germline assignment: CDR1 ENHRY and CDR2 SYGVKD. The CDR3 is made up of 14 amino acids. The V end was cut by 0 bases, the J end by 6 bases, with 8 bases between.

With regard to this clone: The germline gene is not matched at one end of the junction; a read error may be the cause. The DNA for the CDR3 is TGTGCCAGCAGCTTAATGGGCCGGGCCCCCCACTTC. Translation gives CASSLMGRAPHF. The chain carries TRBV11-2 and TRBJ2-7; no definite D call. CDR3 length: 12 amino acids. Germline CDR1 SGHAT, CDR2 FQNNGV.

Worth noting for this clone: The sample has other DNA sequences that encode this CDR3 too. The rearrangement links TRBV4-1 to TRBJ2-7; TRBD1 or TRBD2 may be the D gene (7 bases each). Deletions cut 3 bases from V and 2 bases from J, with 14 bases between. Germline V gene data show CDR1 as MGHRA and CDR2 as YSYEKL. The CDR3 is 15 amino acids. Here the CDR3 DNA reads TGCGCCAGCAGCCAGCGGCAGGGGGGGACCTACGAGCAGTACTTC. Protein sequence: CASSQRQGGTYEQYF.

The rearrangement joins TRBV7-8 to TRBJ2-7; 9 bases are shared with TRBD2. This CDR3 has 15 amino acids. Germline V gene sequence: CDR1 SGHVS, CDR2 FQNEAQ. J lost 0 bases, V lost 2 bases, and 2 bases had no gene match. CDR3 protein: CASSLSSGASYEQYF. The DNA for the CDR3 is TGTGCCAGCAGCTTATCTAGCGGGGCCTCCTACGAGCAGTACTTC. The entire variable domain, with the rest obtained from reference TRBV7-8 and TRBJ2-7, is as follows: GAGVSQSPRYKVAKRGQDVALRCDPISGHVSLFWYQQALGQGPEFLTYFQNEAQLDKSGLPSDRFFAERPEGSVSTLKIQRTQQEDSAVYLCASSLSSGASYEQYFGPGTRLTVT.

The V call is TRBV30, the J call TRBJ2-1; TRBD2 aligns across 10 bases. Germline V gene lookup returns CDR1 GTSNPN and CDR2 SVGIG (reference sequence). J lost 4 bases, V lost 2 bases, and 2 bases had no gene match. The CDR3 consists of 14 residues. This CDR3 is CAWSRTSGYNEQFF. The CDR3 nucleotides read TGTGCCTGGAGTAGGACTAGCGGATACAATGAGCAGTTCTTC.

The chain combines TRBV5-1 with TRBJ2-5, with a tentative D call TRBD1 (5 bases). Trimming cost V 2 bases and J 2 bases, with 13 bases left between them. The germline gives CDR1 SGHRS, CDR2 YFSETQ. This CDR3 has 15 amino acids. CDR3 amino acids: CASSFLPGQQETQYF. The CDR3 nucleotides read TGCGCCAGCAGCTTCTTGCCAGGACAACAAGAGACCCAGTACTTC.

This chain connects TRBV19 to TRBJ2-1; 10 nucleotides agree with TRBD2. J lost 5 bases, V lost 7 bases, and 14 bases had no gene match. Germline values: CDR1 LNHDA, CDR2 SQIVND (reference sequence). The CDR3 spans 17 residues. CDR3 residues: CASTPWTSGLSHNEQFF. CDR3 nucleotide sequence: TGTGCCAGTACCCCCTGGACTAGCGGTCTTTCGCACAATGAGCAGTTCTTC.